The clone carrying this T cell receptor (beta chain) has ten or more counts. Its target is not known. The template used for profiling TCR beta VDJ and CDR3 was genomic DNA. TCRdb reprocessed the reads via MiXCR and lists one record per CDR3 protein. The data hold more than 250,000 distinct CDR3 sequences, with around three fifths observed a single time. The data were obtained in a study of CD8+CD57+ T cells in acquired aplastic anemia. Study details: Quantities of DNA derived from sorted CD4+ and CD8+ cells averaged approximately 3 ug.

Overall study findings and caveats: It was found that some 30 CD8+ CDR3 sequences were shared between patients and controls. The study found no significant CD8+ Simpson's diversity difference between patients and controls.

Germline CDR1 SGHDT, CDR2 YYEEEE. V was clipped by 1 base and J by 5 bases, with 12 bases between them. This CDR3 region has 14 residues. The TCR originated in a human donor with severe aplastic anemia or a healthy control (not recorded which). The V gene is TRBV5-6, the J gene TRBJ1-1; D is ambiguous. Sequenced material: sorted CD4+, CD8+, or CD8+CD57+ T cells (not recorded which) from PBMCs. This CDR3 is CASSLFAGATEAFF. For the CDR3, the DNA is TGTGCCAGCAGCTTGTTCGCAGGTGCGACTGAAGCTTTCTTT. Looking up the rest from reference TRBV5-6 and TRBJ1-1 gives the full variable domain: DAGVTQSPTHLIKTRGQQVTLRCSPKSGHDTVSWYQQALGQGPQFIFQYYEEEERQRGNFPDRFSGHQFPNYSSELNVNALLLGDSALYLCASSLFAGATEAFFGQGTRLTVV.